The 26 T cell receptor beta chains below all came from one sample that was sequenced in a study of T cell responses to AZD1222 COVID-19 vaccine. Generated by immunoSEQ multiplex PCR, the TCRdb table keeps only in-frame clones and is missing some. Altogether 100,000 to 150,000 clones are present, around 92% being singletons, with the ten largest covering about 1.4%. The sequenced sample was peripheral blood, obtained on day 0 of AZD1222 vaccination. These TCRs come from an adult in good health.

The chain employs TRBV2 and TRBJ2-7, with 7 bases that match TRBD1. The CDR3 contains 13 residues. The germline V gene encodes CDR1 SNHLY and CDR2 FYNNEI. The V and J ends lost 5 bases and 2 bases, in that order; junction bases with no gene match: 3. The CDR3 sequence is CASSPTGAYEQYF. Here the CDR3 DNA reads TGTGCCAGCAGTCCCACAGGGGCCTACGAGCAGTACTTC.

This clone was detected only a few times. The rearrangement uses TRBV10-1 and TRBJ2-7; a weak D match, TRBD2 (5 bases). The ends were cut back, 3 bases at V and 1 base at J, with 10 bases in the middle. Germline-derived CDR1 and CDR2 are WNHNN and SYGVQD (reference sequence). The CDR3 spans 14 residues. In nucleotides, the CDR3 is TGCGCCAGCAGTGAAGCCGGGAAATCCTACGAGCAGTACTTC. It codes for CASSEAGKSYEQYF.

The chain recombines TRBV5-4 with TRBJ1-1; no reliable D call. The V and J ends lost 0 bases and 4 bases respectively, with 10 bases between them. The length of the CDR3 is 14 residues. Germline V gives CDR1 SGHNT, CDR2 YYREEE (reference sequence). CDR3 in amino acids: CASSLERVSTEAFF. CDR3 nucleotide sequence: TGTGCCAGCAGCTTGGAAAGGGTTAGCACTGAAGCTTTCTTT. The entire variable domain, with the rest obtained from reference TRBV5-4 and TRBJ1-1, is as follows: ETGVTQSPTHLIKTRGQQVTLRCSSQSGHNTVSWYQQALGQGPQFIFQYYREEENGRGNFPPRFSGLQFPNYSSELNVNALELDDSALYLCASSLERVSTEAFFGQGTRLTVV.

This clone was observed a single time. This chain links TRBV9 with TRBJ2-1; TRBD1 matches 7 bases. This CDR3 is built from 17 residues. V was pared by 4 bases and J by 5 bases, with 15 bases of the junction left unmatched. CDR1 is SGDLS and CDR2 is YYNGEE in the germline V gene. The CDR3 loop reads CASSTRKRGQGNNEQFF. For the CDR3, the DNA is TGTGCCAGCAGCACTCGAAAAAGGGGGCAGGGAAACAATGAGCAGTTCTTC.

A few counts support this clone. The chain links TRBV12-2 to TRBJ1-1. TRBV12-2 constitutes a pseudogene. The CDR3 length is 13 residues. CDR3 residues: CASRLAAGVRAFF. In DNA form, the CDR3 reads TGTGCAAGTCGCTTAGCCGCTGGGGTAAGGGCTTTCTTT.

This clone was detected once. The V gene is TRBV7-9, the J gene TRBJ2-5; D uncertain. This CDR3 spans 13 amino acids. V gave up 1 base and J gave up 2 bases, with 5 bases separating them. Germline V gives CDR1 SEHNR, CDR2 FQNEAQ (reference sequence). CDR3 sequence (DNA): TGTGCCAGCAGCTTAGGATCTCAAGAGACCCAGTACTTC. Residues: CASSLGSQETQYF. Full variable domain (remainder filled in from reference TRBV7-9 and TRBJ2-5): DTGVSQNPRHKITKRGQNVTFRCDPISEHNRLYWYRQTLGQGPEFLTYFQNEAQLEKSRLLSDRFSAERPKGSFSTLEIQRTEQGDSAMYLCASSLGSQETQYFGPGTRLLVL.

This clone was detected only once. J is TRBJ1-5 and V is TRBV19; TRBD1 agrees at 9 bases. Germline CDR1 reads LNHDA; CDR2 reads SQIVND (reference sequence). Trimming cost V 7 bases and J 2 bases; bases outside gene matches: 6. There are 15 residues in the CDR3. CDR3 region: CASTETGGCNQPQHF. In nucleotides, the CDR3 is TGTGCCAGTACCGAGACAGGGGGATGCAATCAGCCCCAGCATTTT.

V and J are TRBV24-1 and TRBJ1-1; D gene unclear. The CDR3 loop spans 14 amino acids. Looked up from germline, CDR1 is KGHDR and CDR2 is SFDVKD. The V end was cut by 4 bases, the J end by 4 bases, with 12 bases between. CDR3 region: CATSDGERVTEAFF. In DNA form, the CDR3 reads TGTGCCACCAGTGACGGCGAGAGGGTCACTGAAGCTTTCTTT.

Of note for this clone: This sample includes further DNA sequences coding for the same CDR3. This sequence joins TRBV11-2 and TRBJ1-3; no firm D call. The CDR3 spans 14 residues. Trimming left V 1 base short and J 2 bases short, with 6 bases between. Germline CDR1 and CDR2: SGHAT and FQNNGV. The CDR3 DNA reads TGTGCCAGCAGCTTAGGAGGGACTGGAAACACCATATATTTT. The encoded protein is CASSLGGTGNTIYF.

The chain carries TRBV28 and TRBJ2-1; 10 bases agree with TRBD1. CDR3 size: 18 residues. Germline V gene data show CDR1 as MDHEN and CDR2 as SYDVKM. The trim removed 5 bases at V and 4 bases at J, leaving 14 bases unmatched. The CDR3 DNA is TGTGCCAGCAGTCGCTGGGACAGGGGCGCTGATCGTTACAATGAGCAGTTCTTC. This encodes CASSRWDRGADRYNEQFF. Full variable domain (outside the CDR3, taken from reference TRBV28 and TRBJ2-1): DVKVTQSSRYLVKRTGEKVFLECVQDMDHENMFWYRQDPGLGLRLIYFSYDVKMKEKGDIPEGYSVSREKKERFSLILESASTNQTSMYLCASSRWDRGADRYNEQFFGPGTRLTVL.

This clone was picked up one time. V and J are TRBV4-1 and TRBJ2-7, with TRBD2 identical over 12 bases. V gave up 1 base and J gave up 7 bases; unmatched junction bases: 5. Germline loops: CDR1 MGHRA, CDR2 YSYEKL. The CDR3 runs to 15 residues. CDR3 sequence (DNA): TGCGCCAGCAGCCAAGGGACTAGCGGGATGGGTGAGCAGTACTTC. As protein: CASSQGTSGMGEQYF.

V and J are TRBV11-2 and TRBJ1-2; D gene ambiguous. Germline-derived CDR1 and CDR2 are SGHAT and FQNNGV. V was trimmed by 5 bases and J by 2 bases, leaving 12 bases between them. This CDR3 has 14 amino acids. The CDR3 spells CASSKTHTNYGYTF. DNA for the CDR3: TGTGCCAGCAGCAAAACACATACCAACTATGGCTACACCTTC.

This chain uses TRBV6-5 with TRBJ1-2; 8 nucleotides align to TRBD1. Germline assignment: CDR1 MNHEY and CDR2 SVGAGI. This CDR3 is built from 13 residues. The J segment lost 2 bases and the V segment lost 6 bases, leaving 2 bases of the junction unmatched. The CDR3 nucleotides read TGTGCCAGCAGGACAGGGGAGAACTATGGCTACACCTTC. It encodes CASRTGENYGYTF.

The rearrangement links TRBV19 to TRBJ2-7; D is ambiguous. Germline V gene sequence: CDR1 LNHDA, CDR2 SQIVND (reference sequence). V lost 0 bases to trimming and J lost 3 bases, with 6 bases between them. The CDR3 consists of 13 residues. The CDR3: CASSIELSYEQYF. The CDR3 DNA reads as TGTGCCAGTAGTATAGAATTGAGCTACGAGCAGTACTTC.

The rearrangement uses TRBV6-5 and TRBJ1-4, with D perhaps matching TRBD1 (5 bases). CDR3 length: 14 residues. From germline, CDR1 is MNHEY and CDR2 SVGAGI. Trimming stripped 3 bases from V and 4 bases from J, with 9 bases between. The CDR3 region is CASSYGAGNEKLFF. The CDR3 DNA is TGTGCCAGCAGTTATGGGGCCGGTAATGAAAAACTGTTTTTT.

The V call is TRBV28, the J call TRBJ2-6; D gene uncertain. Trimming took off 5 bases at V and 1 base at J, with 9 bases between the two ends. CDR3 size: 15 residues. CDR1 and CDR2 (germline): MDHEN, SYDVKM. CDR3 in amino acids: CASSIQWSGANVLTF. The CDR3 DNA reads TGTGCCAGCAGTATACAGTGGTCTGGGGCCAACGTCCTGACTTTC.

This chain uses TRBV28 with TRBJ1-5; no clear D gene. The CDR3 spans 12 residues. The V and J ends lost 5 bases and 8 bases respectively, with 10 bases between them. Germline V gives CDR1 MDHEN, CDR2 SYDVKM. The CDR3 loop reads CASSRPVEPQHF. Written as DNA, the CDR3 is TGTGCCAGCAGTCGACCGGTGGAGCCCCAGCATTTT.

There are a few counts of this clone. The V gene is TRBV7-9, the J gene TRBJ2-1, with 12 bases matching TRBD2. Looked up from germline, CDR1 is SEHNR and CDR2 is FQNEAQ (reference sequence). After removal of 5 bases from V and 5 bases from J, the junction contained 4 bases not matched to a gene. CDR3 size: 15 residues. The CDR3 spells CASSLRLAGDNEQFF. DNA for the CDR3: TGTGCCAGCAGCCTTCGACTAGCGGGGGACAATGAGCAGTTCTTC. The whole variable domain, filled in from reference TRBV7-9 and TRBJ2-1, reads DTGVSQNPRHKITKRGQNVTFRCDPISEHNRLYWYRQTLGQGPEFLTYFQNEAQLEKSRLLSDRFSAERPKGSFSTLEIQRTEQGDSAMYLCASSLRLAGDNEQFFGPGTRLTVL.

V gene TRBV2 combines with J gene TRBJ1-5; D possibly corresponds to TRBD1 (5 bases). Per germline, CDR1 SNHLY and CDR2 FYNNEI. Trimming shortened V by 7 bases and J by 7 bases, and 20 bases separated the two germline ends. This CDR3 spans 15 amino acids. The CDR3 sequence: CASNPGGQVQQPQHF. CDR3 DNA sequence: TGTGCCAGCAACCCGGGGGGTCAGGTGCAACAGCCCCAGCATTTT.

The rearrangement joins TRBV7-9 to TRBJ2-7; D may be TRBD1 or TRBD2 (6 bases each). Germline V gene lookup returns CDR1 SEHNR and CDR2 FQNEAQ (reference sequence). The CDR3 is made up of 15 amino acids. Trimming took 4 bases from V and 5 from J, leaving 18 bases between them. CDR3 sequence (DNA): TGTGCCAGCAGCTCCTTGTGGGGGCCGGGGGACGAGCAGTACTTC. Translating gives CASSSLWGPGDEQYF.

The chain recombines TRBV9 with TRBJ2-7, with D possibly being TRBD1 or TRBD2 (5 bases each). Germline CDR1 reads SGDLS; CDR2 reads YYNGEE. This CDR3 region has 16 residues. Trimming took off 0 bases at V and 7 bases at J, with 20 bases between the two ends. CDR3 sequence (DNA): TGTGCCAGCAGCGTAGGGTGGGGGACCGCCGAATGGGAGCAGTACTTC. Protein: CASSVGWGTAEWEQYF.

The genes are TRBV12-3 or TRBV12-4 and TRBJ2-1, with D perhaps TRBD2 (6 bases). The CDR3 has 12 amino acids. Trimming pared 8 bases from V and 6 bases from J, leaving 11 bases between. CDR3 in DNA: TGTGCCAGCGGGGGGACCTCCAATGAGCAGTTCTTC. Residues: CASGGTSNEQFF.

The gene calls are TRBV11-2 and TRBJ1-1; 7 bases are shared with TRBD1. The CDR3 has 14 residues. The V and J ends lost 3 bases and 4 bases, in that order; junction bases with no gene match: 5. The germline V gene has CDR1 SGHAT and CDR2 FQNNGV. In nucleotides, the CDR3 is TGTGCCAGCAGCTTCCAGGGGGTAGGCACTGAAGCTTTCTTT. It codes for CASSFQGVGTEAFF.

The chain joins TRBV27 to TRBJ2-6, with D perhaps TRBD2 (5 bases). Trimming pared 2 bases from V and 2 bases from J, leaving 10 bases between. CDR3 size: 16 residues. Germline-derived CDR1 and CDR2 are MNHEY and SMNVEV (reference sequence). The CDR3 loop is CASSLRRFAGANVLTF. The CDR3, as DNA: TGTGCCAGCAGTTTACGGAGGTTTGCTGGGGCCAACGTCCTGACTTTC.

The chain is built from TRBV10-3 and TRBJ1-5, with a tentative D call TRBD1 (5 bases). CDR1 is ENHRY and CDR2 is SYGVKD in the germline V gene. This CDR3 is 13 amino acids long. V lost 6 bases to trimming and J lost 7 bases, with 13 bases between them. CDR3 residues: CAIRDHWGQPQHF. In DNA form, the CDR3 reads TGTGCCATCAGGGACCATTGGGGGCAGCCCCAGCATTTT.

This rearrangement joins TRBV5-8 to TRBJ2-7, with 9 nucleotides matching TRBD1. The CDR3 has 15 residues. Losses at the gene ends were 4 bases for V and 3 bases for J; bases not matched to a gene: 8. Germline V gene data show CDR1 as SGHTS and CDR2 as YDEGEE. The CDR3 nucleotides read TGTGCCAGCAGCGCTTACAGGGGGCGCAGCTACGAGCAGTACTTC. This sequence encodes CASSAYRGRSYEQYF.